One and the same sample provided the 27 T cell receptor beta chains below, sequenced in a study of spatial heterogeneity in lung cancer. TCRdb re-derived calls from the 5' RACE reads in MiXCR, one entry per CDR3 protein. Here the sample spans tens of thousands of distinct CDR3 sequences, over 9.5% being singletons. As to time point: sample taken at primary tumor resection. Whole RNA came from tumor, nontumor lung or frozen PBMC and was sequenced without being sorted. The sequencing used PBMCs, collected at surgery. The source of these receptors is a male donor with early-stage non-small cell lung cancer.

The gene calls are TRBV13 and TRBJ2-3, with D perhaps being TRBD1 or TRBD2 (5 bases each). Trimming left V 0 bases short and J 8 bases short, with 18 bases between. The germline V gene encodes CDR1 PRHDT and CDR2 FYEKMQ (reference sequence). This CDR3 is built from 16 residues. CDR3 sequence: CASSLGPLAGTSTQYF. In DNA, the CDR3 is TGTGCCAGCAGCTTAGGCCCTTTAGCAGGGACGTCTACGCAGTATTTT.

There are a few counts of this clonotype. The chain uses TRBV30 and TRBJ2-5, with D unclear. CDR1 and CDR2 (germline): GTSNPN, SVGIG (reference sequence). This CDR3 has 13 residues. Trimming removed 7 bases at V and 4 bases at J, with 16 bases between. The CDR3 coding sequence is TGTGCCTATGGAGATGGAGTTGGAGAGACCCAGTACTTC. Protein: CAYGDGVGETQYF.

This clonotype was seen at least ten times. This chain joins TRBV2 and TRBJ2-1; possibly TRBD2 for D (6 bases). This CDR3 is 15 amino acids long. With 5 bases removed from V and 9 bases from J, the gap between germline ends came to 20 bases. In germline, CDR1 is SNHLY, CDR2 FYNNEI. In nucleotides, the CDR3 is TGTGCCAGCAGTTTCCACTCGACTAGTAACGTTGAGCAGTTCTTC. Translating it yields CASSFHSTSNVEQFF.

This clonotype was seen a few times. This chain connects TRBV27 to TRBJ1-1; unclear D gene. Germline CDR1 is MNHEY and CDR2 is SMNVEV (reference sequence). V lost 5 bases, J lost 4 bases, and 20 bases lay in between. This CDR3 spans 16 amino acids. The CDR3 DNA is TGTGCCAGCAGTGCCCTCGATGCCATAATAGGCACTGAAGCTTTCTTT. Amino acids: CASSALDAIIGTEAFF.

On this clonotype: Since a much larger clone is just one base distant, this may be a read error. The V and J genes are TRBV7-9 and TRBJ2-7; no definite D call. This CDR3 is built from 11 residues. V was pared by 3 bases and J by 0 bases, with 0 bases between. Germline CDR1 is SEHNR and CDR2 is FQNEAQ (reference sequence). The CDR3 region is CASSFSYEQYF. For the CDR3, the DNA is TGTGCCAGCAGCTTCTCCTACGAGCAGTACTTC.

This chain's CDR3 is CASGQGIGSSTEAFF. In DNA form, the CDR3 reads TGCGCCAGCGGACAGGGAATCGGATCGAGCACTGAAGCTTTCTTT. The chain is built from TRBV5-1 and TRBJ1-1; 8 bases fit TRBD1. This CDR3 spans 15 amino acids. Trimming at V came to 7 bases and at J to 4 bases, leaving 12 bases not matched to a gene. The V gene's germline CDR1 is SGHRS and CDR2 YFSETQ.

This clonotype came up a few times. The chain is built from TRBV20-1 and TRBJ1-5; the match to TRBD1 covers 9 bases. V shed 3 bases, J shed 5 bases, and the junction held 2 bases outside the gene matches. Germline values: CDR1 DFQATT, CDR2 SNEGSKA (reference sequence). The CDR3 loop spans 13 amino acids. The CDR3 protein is CSASGTGYQPQHF. In nucleotides, the CDR3 is TGCAGTGCTAGCGGGACAGGGTATCAGCCCCAGCATTTT.

The chain couples TRBV19 to TRBJ2-2, with 9 positions matching TRBD1. CDR3 length: 14 amino acids. Germline V CDR1 and CDR2: LNHDA, SQIVND (reference sequence). The trim removed 6 bases at V and 3 bases at J, leaving 2 bases unmatched. CDR3 bases: TGTGCCAGTAGCCGACAGGGGGACACCGGGGAGCTGTTTTTT. It yields the protein CASSRQGDTGELFF. The entire variable domain, with the rest obtained from reference TRBV19 and TRBJ2-2, is as follows: DGGITQSPKYLFRKEGQNVTLSCEQNLNHDAMYWYRQDPGQGLRLIYYSQIVNDFQKGDIAEGYSVSREKKESFPLTVTSAQKNPTAFYLCASSRQGDTGELFFGEGSRLTVL.

The rearrangement joins TRBV5-1 to TRBJ2-7; D is unclear. CDR1 and CDR2 from the germline V gene are SGHRS and YFSETQ. V was pared by 1 base and J by 5 bases, with 7 bases between. This CDR3 is built from 12 residues. DNA for the CDR3: TGCGCCAGCAGCTTGTTACCAAACGAGCAGTACTTC. Amino acid sequence: CASSLLPNEQYF.

The V and J genes are TRBV11-3 and TRBJ2-2; TRBD1 is a possible D gene (6 bases). The V and J ends lost 5 bases and 4 bases respectively, with 8 bases between them. This CDR3 has 13 residues. The V gene's germline CDR1 is SGHNT and CDR2 YENEEA. The DNA for the CDR3 is TGTGCCAGCAGCAAGACAGGCACCGGGGAGCTGTTTTTT. Translation: CASSKTGTGELFF.

This clonotype was seen only a few times. This chain connects TRBV7-9 to TRBJ2-3; D unresolved. The CDR3 length is 14 residues. Germline V gene lookup returns CDR1 SEHNR and CDR2 FQNEAQ (reference sequence). V was clipped by 8 bases and J by 0 bases, with 12 bases between them. The CDR3 here is CASGDRPSTDTQYF. CDR3 coding DNA: TGTGCCAGCGGTGATAGACCTAGCACAGATACGCAGTATTTT.

The V call is TRBV7-2, the J call TRBJ2-3; TRBD2 matches 13 bases. The CDR3 sequence is 15 residues long. CDR1 and CDR2 (germline): SGHTA, FQGNSA. Losses at the gene ends were 1 base for V and 8 bases for J; bases not matched to a gene: 3. CDR3 protein: CASSLVLAGGSTQYF. DNA for the CDR3: TGTGCCAGCAGCTTAGTACTAGCGGGGGGGAGTACGCAGTATTTT. Supplemented by reference TRBV7-2 and TRBJ2-3, the full variable domain reads GAGVSQSPSNKVTEKGKDVELRCDPISGHTALYWYRQSLGQGLEFLIYFQGNSAPDKSGLPSDRFSAERTGGSVSTLTIQRTQQEDSAVYLCASSLVLAGGSTQYFGPGTRLTVL.

The chain uses TRBV12-3 or TRBV12-4 and TRBJ2-2; 9 nucleotides align to TRBD1. J gave up 6 bases and V 4 bases, and 9 bases lay outside the gene matches. This CDR3 contains 16 residues. The CDR3 here is CASSWGGQGLSGELFF. CDR3 in DNA: TGTGCCAGCAGTTGGGGGGGACAGGGTCTCTCCGGGGAGCTGTTTTTT.

This clonotype was observed at least ten times. The chain has TRBV27 and TRBJ2-7; TRBD2 aligns across 13 bases. The CDR3 length is 17 residues. V gave up 4 bases and J gave up 6 bases; unmatched junction bases: 12. CDR1 MNHEY and CDR2 SMNVEV come from the germline V gene (reference sequence). CDR3 bases: TGTGCCAGCAGTTCAGGGACTAGCGGGATGTCGGGAGTCGAGCAGTACTTC. It encodes CASSSGTSGMSGVEQYF.

There are many counts of this clonotype. The chain joins TRBV27 to TRBJ1-2; TRBD1 might be the D (6 bases). Deletions cut 4 bases from V and 0 bases from J, with 12 bases between. From germline, CDR1 is MNHEY and CDR2 SMNVEV (reference sequence). The CDR3 length is 15 residues. In DNA, the CDR3 is TGTGCCAGCAGTTCGTCAGGGGCTACTAACTATGGCTACACCTTC. The encoded protein is CASSSSGATNYGYTF.

This clonotype was picked up many times. The V gene is TRBV7-3, the J gene TRBJ1-6; TRBD1 might be the D (5 bases). The CDR3 covers 15 residues. Germline V gives CDR1 SGHTA, CDR2 FQGTGA. V was pared by 1 base and J by 7 bases, with 11 bases between. The CDR3 DNA follows: TGTGCCAGCAGCTTAAGGCGGGAGGGGAATTCACCCCTCCACTTT. Translated: CASSLRREGNSPLHF.

The V and J genes are TRBV27 and TRBJ2-7, with D possibly TRBD1 on 5 matching bases. Trimming cost V 3 bases and J 0 bases, with 9 bases left between them. The V gene's germline CDR1 is MNHEY and CDR2 SMNVEV (reference sequence). CDR3 size: 14 residues. Here the CDR3 DNA reads TGTGCCAGCAGTTTGGCAGGGCCCTCCTACGAGCAGTACTTC. Translating it yields CASSLAGPSYEQYF.

J is TRBJ2-5 and V is TRBV5-1; D not resolved. CDR3 length: 13 residues. Germline V lookup: CDR1 SGHRS, CDR2 YFSETQ. The V gene lost 0 bases and the J gene lost 5 bases, with 8 bases spanning the gap. CDR3 region: CASSLDGFETQYF. In DNA form, the CDR3 reads TGCGCCAGCAGCTTGGATGGGTTCGAGACCCAGTACTTC.

The V call is TRBV6-1, the J call TRBJ2-1; 9 bases match TRBD2. Germline V gene data show CDR1 as MNHNS and CDR2 as SASEGT. V shed 5 bases, J shed 5 bases, and the junction held 10 bases outside the gene matches. CDR3 size: 16 residues. The CDR3 DNA reads TGTGCCAGCAGTATTAGCGGGAGCGGAACAAACAATGAGCAGTTCTTC. As protein: CASSISGSGTNNEQFF.

A few counts support this clonotype. The rearrangement links TRBV20-1 to TRBJ2-3; TRBD2 might be the D (6 bases). The germline V and J ends were trimmed by 2 bases and 4 bases, with 16 bases remaining between them. This CDR3 comprises 15 residues. Germline V gene data show CDR1 as DFQATT and CDR2 as SNEGSKA (reference sequence). The CDR3 bases are TGCAGTGCTAGACAGCGGGTCGGGTGGGCAGATACGCAGTATTTT. This translates into CSARQRVGWADTQYF.

This clonotype was recorded a few times. CDR3 amino acids: CASSWDRGQETQYF. CDR3 nucleotides: TGTGCCAGCAGCTGGGACAGGGGGCAAGAGACCCAGTACTTC. The chain has TRBV7-9 and TRBJ2-5; 11 bases are shared with TRBD1. CDR3 length: 14 amino acids. Germline V lookup: CDR1 SEHNR, CDR2 FQNEAQ (reference sequence). The V gene end was trimmed by 4 bases and the J gene end by 2 bases; junction bases not matched to a gene: 0.

This clonotype was observed a handful of times. The chain links TRBV11-2 to TRBJ2-7, with D perhaps given as TRBD1 or TRBD2 (5 bases each). Germline lookup yields CDR1 SGHAT and CDR2 FQNNGV. Trimming stripped 0 bases from V and 2 bases from J, with 11 bases between. This CDR3 spans 15 amino acids. CDR3 sequence: CASSLDGTDTYEQYF. The CDR3, as DNA: TGTGCCAGCAGCTTAGATGGGACGGATACCTACGAGCAGTACTTC. The entire variable domain, with the rest obtained from reference TRBV11-2 and TRBJ2-7, is as follows: EAGVAQSPRYKIIEKRQSVAFWCNPISGHATLYWYQQILGQGPKLLIQFQNNGVVDDSQLPKDRFSAERLKGVDSTLKIQPAKLEDSAVYLCASSLDGTDTYEQYFGPGTRLTVT.

This chain connects TRBV29-1 to TRBJ2-1; possible D gene TRBD1, 5 bases. From germline, CDR1 is SQVTM and CDR2 ANQGSEA. There are 11 residues in the CDR3. Trimming removed 4 bases from V and 8 bases from J, with 9 bases in between. CDR3 region: CSVGRVDEQFF. The CDR3 DNA sequence: TGCAGCGTTGGCAGGGTGGATGAGCAGTTCTTC.

The CDR3 sequence: CASSESWTPQAFF. Here the CDR3 DNA reads TGTGCCAGCAGTGAGTCATGGACACCTCAAGCTTTCTTT. The chain recombines TRBV6-2 or TRBV6-3 with TRBJ1-1; a weak D match, TRBD1 (5 bases). Per the germline V gene, CDR1 is MNHEY and CDR2 is SVGEGT. V lost 5 bases and J 9 bases, leaving 16 bases between the germline ends. The CDR3 runs 13 residues.

The chain recombines TRBV5-1 with TRBJ1-1; 7 bases are shared with TRBD1. CDR3 size: 16 residues. Per the germline V gene, CDR1 is SGHRS and CDR2 is YFSETQ. J was trimmed by 1 base and V by 0 bases; bases with no gene match: 6. CDR3 sequence reads: CASSLEGGAGNTEAFF. In DNA form, the CDR3 reads TGCGCCAGCAGCTTGGAAGGGGGCGCGGGGAACACTGAAGCTTTCTTT.

This chain connects TRBV21-1 to TRBJ2-7; TRBD2 is the table's D call, not checked against the DNA. TRBV21-1 is listed as a pseudogene. The CDR3 runs 14 residues. CDR3 in DNA: TGTGCCAGCAGCCTCCGGGACTGCTCCTACGAGCAGTACTTC. This codes for CASSLRDCSYEQYF.

V gene TRBV11-2 combines with J gene TRBJ2-1; D unresolved. CDR3 length equals 16 residues. Germline lookup yields CDR1 SGHAT and CDR2 FQNNGV. Trimming pared 6 bases from V and 0 bases from J, leaving 15 bases between. The CDR3 is CASRVDLLSSYNEQFF. CDR3 nucleotide sequence: TGTGCCAGCAGGGTTGACCTCTTGAGCTCCTACAATGAGCAGTTCTTC.